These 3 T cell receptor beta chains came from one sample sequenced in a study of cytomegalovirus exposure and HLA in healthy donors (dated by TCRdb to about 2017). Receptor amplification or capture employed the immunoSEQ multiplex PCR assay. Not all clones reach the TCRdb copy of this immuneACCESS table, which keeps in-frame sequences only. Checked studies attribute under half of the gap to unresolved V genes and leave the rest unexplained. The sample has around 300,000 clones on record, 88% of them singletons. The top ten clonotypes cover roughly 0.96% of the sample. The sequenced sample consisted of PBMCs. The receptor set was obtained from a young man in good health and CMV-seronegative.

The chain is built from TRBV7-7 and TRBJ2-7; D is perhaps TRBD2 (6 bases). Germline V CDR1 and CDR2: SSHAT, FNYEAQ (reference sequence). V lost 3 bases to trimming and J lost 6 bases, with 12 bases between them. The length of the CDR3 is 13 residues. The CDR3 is CASSLGPGGEQYF. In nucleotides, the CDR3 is TGTGCCAGCAGCTTGGGGCCCGGGGGCGAGCAGTACTTC.

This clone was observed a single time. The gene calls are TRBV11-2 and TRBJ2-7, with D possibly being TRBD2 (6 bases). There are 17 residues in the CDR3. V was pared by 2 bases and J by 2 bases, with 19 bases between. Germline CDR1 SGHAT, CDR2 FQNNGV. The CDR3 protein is CASSLRGGAISPYEQYF. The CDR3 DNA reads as TGTGCCAGCAGCTTACGCGGCGGGGCGATAAGTCCCTACGAGCAGTACTTC.

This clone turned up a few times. CDR3 nucleotides: TGTGCCAGCAGCTCCCAGGGGACCCCCAATCAGCCCCAGCATTTT. This sequence encodes CASSSQGTPNQPQHF. The gene calls are TRBV13 and TRBJ1-5; D is perhaps TRBD1 (6 bases). This CDR3 contains 15 residues. Germline values: CDR1 PRHDT, CDR2 FYEKMQ (reference sequence). The germline V and J ends were trimmed by 4 bases and 3 bases, with 13 bases remaining between them.